The 19 T cell receptor beta chains listed next were all sequenced from one sample in a study of regulatory T cells in long-lasting Graves disease. Documented time point: newly diagnosed GD, antithyroid drugs for less than 3 months. PBMCs provided the RNA from which the TCR library was made. Library construction for TCR beta used iRepertoire HTBI primers and Arm-PCR of CDR3 regions. TCRdb re-analysed the multiplex PCR reads in MiXCR, keeping a single row per CDR3 protein. The sample holds hundreds of thousands of distinct CDR3 sequences, roughly 15% seen once. These data are also associated with another study on T cells in Graves' hyperthyroidism and ophthalmopathy.

Here the sequenced sample was peripheral blood mononuclear cells (PBMCs), taken at new diagnosis, from a patient treated with antithyroid drugs. These receptors were collected from a woman aged 25 to 45 with Graves disease.

This clonotype was recorded only once. V gene TRBV2 combines with J gene TRBJ1-1, with 9 positions matching TRBD1. The CDR3 contains 15 residues. Looked up from germline, CDR1 is SNHLY and CDR2 is FYNNEI. Trimming removed 4 bases from V and 1 base from J; junction bases left unmatched: 4. DNA for the CDR3: TGTGCCAGCAGTGGGGACAGGGTTAGGAACACTGAAGCTTTCTTT. Protein product: CASSGDRVRNTEAFF.

This clonotype was seen only a few times. The chain uses TRBV7-2 and TRBJ2-7, with D unclear. With 2 bases removed from V and 3 bases from J, the gap between germline ends came to 14 bases. There are 15 residues in the CDR3. Germline V gene data show CDR1 as SGHTA and CDR2 as FQGNSA. The CDR3 nucleotides read TGTGCCAGCAGCTTATATTCTACCCCCAGCTACGAGCAGTACTTC. It specifies CASSLYSTPSYEQYF.

The V gene is TRBV12-3 or TRBV12-4, the J gene TRBJ2-1, with 11 bases matching TRBD1. The trim removed 4 bases at V and 4 bases at J, leaving 6 bases unmatched. The CDR3 has 16 amino acids. The DNA of the CDR3 is TGTGCCAGCAGTTCTTCCCGGGACAGGGGGTACAATGAGCAGTTCTTC. It specifies CASSSSRDRGYNEQFF.

This clonotype has only a few counts. This chain uses TRBV7-8 with TRBJ2-7; D unclear. The CDR3 totals 15 residues. The V and J ends lost 3 bases and 1 base respectively, with 13 bases between them. The germline V gene encodes CDR1 SGHVS and CDR2 FQNEAQ. CDR3 DNA: TGTGCCAGCAGCTTGGCGGAAAGCAGGTCCTACGAGCAGTACTTC. Encoded protein: CASSLAESRSYEQYF.

This chain connects TRBV7-3 to TRBJ2-3, with D possibly TRBD2 on 6 matching bases. The CDR3 has 14 amino acids. V was clipped by 5 bases and J by 3 bases, with 12 bases between them. CDR1 is SGHTA, CDR2 FQGTGA, per germline. The chain's CDR3 is CASSPGLETDTQYF. CDR3 nucleotides: TGTGCCAGCAGCCCGGGACTGGAAACAGATACGCAGTATTTT.

This clonotype has only one observation. The chain carries TRBV20-1 and TRBJ2-1; TRBD2 matches 16 bases. V was clipped by 1 base and J by 3 bases; unmatched bases: 6. The CDR3 has 18 residues. Per the germline V gene, CDR1 is DFQATT and CDR2 is SNEGSKA (reference sequence). The chain's CDR3 is CSARVGLAGGSHYNEQFF. Written as DNA, the CDR3 is TGCAGTGCTAGAGTGGGACTAGCGGGAGGGTCGCACTACAATGAGCAGTTCTTC.

This chain connects TRBV3-1 to TRBJ2-5; 10 nucleotides agree with TRBD2. Germline assignment: CDR1 LGHDT and CDR2 YNNKEL (reference sequence). The CDR3 loop spans 16 amino acids. Germline trimming cut 5 bases from V and 4 bases from J; bases unmatched to any gene: 10. CDR3 in DNA: TGTGCCAGCAGCAAAAAAATGCTAGCGGGAGTAGAGACCCAGTACTTC. It specifies CASSKKMLAGVETQYF.

The gene calls are TRBV28 and TRBJ2-6; unclear D gene. Germline loops: CDR1 MDHEN, CDR2 SYDVKM. The CDR3 runs 18 residues. Trimming stripped 5 bases from V and 0 bases from J, with 17 bases between. CDR3 sequence reads: CASSLPGASSSGANVLTF. The CDR3 DNA sequence: TGTGCCAGCAGTCTCCCAGGTGCCTCTAGCTCTGGGGCCAACGTCCTGACTTTC. Filled out from reference TRBV28 and TRBJ2-6, the complete variable domain reads DVKVTQSSRYLVKRTGEKVFLECVQDMDHENMFWYRQDPGLGLRLIYFSYDVKMKEKGDIPEGYSVSREKKERFSLILESASTNQTSMYLCASSLPGASSSGANVLTFGAGSRLTVL.

This clonotype was detected ten times or more. The chain links TRBV20-1 to TRBJ2-5; 7 bases fit TRBD2. The trim removed 1 base at V and 5 bases at J, leaving 10 bases unmatched. CDR3 size: 15 residues. Germline-derived CDR1 and CDR2 are DFQATT and SNEGSKA (reference sequence). CDR3 in DNA: TGCAGTGCTAGAGGTTTTAGGGGAGGGCAGGAGACCCAGTACTTC. Translation: CSARGFRGGQETQYF.

Notes on this clonotype: At one end, the junction sequence differs from germline, possibly due to a read error. This chain joins TRBV13 and TRBJ2-1; D not certain. This CDR3 spans 13 amino acids. In germline, CDR1 is PRHDT, CDR2 FYEKMQ (reference sequence). The CDR3 DNA reads as TGTGCCAGCAGCTTAGGCAATGGGAATGAGCAGTCCTTC. It yields the protein CASSLGNGNEQSF.

This clonotype has ten or more counts. J is TRBJ1-2 and V is TRBV20-1, with D possibly matching TRBD1 (5 bases). Germline V gene data show CDR1 as DFQATT and CDR2 as SNEGSKA (reference sequence). V shed 4 bases and J shed 2 bases, with 11 bases lying between them. This CDR3 contains 13 residues. CDR3 region: CSATSGGNYGYTF. The CDR3 DNA is TGCAGTGCTACCAGCGGGGGGAACTATGGCTACACCTTC.

V and J are TRBV6-1 and TRBJ2-3; 7 positions agree with TRBD1. V shed 5 bases and J 3 bases; nucleotides not matched to a gene: 5. The CDR3 extends over 14 amino acids. The germline CDR1 and CDR2 sequences are MNHNS and SASEGT. CDR3 DNA: TGTGCCAGCAGTCGGGACAGCCAAACAGATACGCAGTATTTT. Translation gives CASSRDSQTDTQYF.

Many counts were recorded for this clonotype. V and J are TRBV12-3 or TRBV12-4 and TRBJ1-1, with D perhaps TRBD1 (5 bases). Trimming took 1 base from V and 9 from J, leaving 9 bases between them. The CDR3 sequence is 12 residues long. CDR3 amino acids: CASSLVPGKAFF. The DNA of the CDR3 is TGTGCCAGCAGTTTAGTCCCAGGGAAAGCTTTCTTT.

The J gene is TRBJ2-1, the V gene TRBV20-1; 11 nucleotides match TRBD2. Germline V gene lookup returns CDR1 DFQATT and CDR2 SNEGSKA (reference sequence). With V trimmed by 0 bases and J by 4 bases, 11 bases remained unmatched. The CDR3 totals 18 residues. CDR3 in DNA: TGCAGTGCTAGAGATCGCCCCCGTGGGACTAGCGGATACAATGAGCAGTTCTTC. Translated, it gives CSARDRPRGTSGYNEQFF.

The chain is built from TRBV3-1 and TRBJ2-2; the D call may be TRBD1 or TRBD2 (5 bases each). V was trimmed by 11 bases and J by 4 bases, leaving 20 bases between them. Germline lookup yields CDR1 LGHDT and CDR2 YNNKEL (reference sequence). This CDR3 spans 15 amino acids. The CDR3 DNA is TGTGCCTGCCTGATGGGGGACCGAACCACCGGGGAGCTGTTTTTT. Translation: CACLMGDRTTGELFF.

CDR3 sequence: CASSLSPAGGYQETQYF. For the CDR3, the DNA is TGTGCCAGCAGCTTAAGCCCGGCGGGGGGTTACCAAGAGACCCAGTACTTC. The chain carries TRBV7-9 and TRBJ2-5, with 8 positions matching TRBD2. The length of the CDR3 is 17 residues. The V gene end was trimmed by 2 bases and the J gene end by 0 bases; junction bases not matched to a gene: 8. Germline CDR1 is SEHNR and CDR2 is FQNEAQ (reference sequence).

This clonotype was counted many times. The CDR3 bases are TGTGCCTGGACACCGGGACTAGCGGTCACAGATACGCAGTATTTT. The encoded protein is CAWTPGLAVTDTQYF. The rearrangement uses TRBV30 and TRBJ2-3; 11 bases are shared with TRBD2. The trim removed 4 bases at V and 2 bases at J, leaving 5 bases unmatched. In germline, CDR1 is GTSNPN, CDR2 SVGIG (reference sequence). The CDR3 length is 15 residues.

This clonotype has just one count. A much larger clone differs by one base, so this may be a read error. This chain links TRBV12-3 or TRBV12-4 with TRBJ2-7, with TRBD2 as a possible D gene (5 bases). The V end lost 7 bases, the J end lost 7 bases, and 17 bases lay between the germline ends. The CDR3 has 13 amino acids. The CDR3 region is CASNHGRVSEQYF. For the CDR3, the DNA is TGTGCCAGCAACCACGGGCGGGTGAGTGAGCAGTACTTC.

The V call is TRBV20-1, the J call TRBJ2-2, with a possible D match to TRBD1 (6 bases). V was trimmed by 5 bases and J by 2 bases, leaving 15 bases between them. There are 15 residues in the CDR3. Germline-derived CDR1 and CDR2 are DFQATT and SNEGSKA (reference sequence). In nucleotides, the CDR3 is TGCAGTGCTCCACGGACAGCGCAAAACACCGGGGAGCTGTTTTTT. It translates to CSAPRTAQNTGELFF.